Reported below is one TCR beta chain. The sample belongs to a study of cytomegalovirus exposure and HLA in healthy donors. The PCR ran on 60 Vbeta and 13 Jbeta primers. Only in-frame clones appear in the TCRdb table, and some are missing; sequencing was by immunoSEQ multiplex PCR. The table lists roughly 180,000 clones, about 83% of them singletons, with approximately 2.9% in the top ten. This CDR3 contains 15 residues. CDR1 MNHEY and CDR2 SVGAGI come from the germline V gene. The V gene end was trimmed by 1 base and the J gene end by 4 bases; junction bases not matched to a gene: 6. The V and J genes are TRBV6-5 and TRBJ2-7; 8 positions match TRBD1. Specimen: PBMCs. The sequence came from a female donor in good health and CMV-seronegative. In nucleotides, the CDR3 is TGTGCCAGCAGTTACTTCAAAGGGACAGGATACGAGCAGTACTTC. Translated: CASSYFKGTGYEQYF.